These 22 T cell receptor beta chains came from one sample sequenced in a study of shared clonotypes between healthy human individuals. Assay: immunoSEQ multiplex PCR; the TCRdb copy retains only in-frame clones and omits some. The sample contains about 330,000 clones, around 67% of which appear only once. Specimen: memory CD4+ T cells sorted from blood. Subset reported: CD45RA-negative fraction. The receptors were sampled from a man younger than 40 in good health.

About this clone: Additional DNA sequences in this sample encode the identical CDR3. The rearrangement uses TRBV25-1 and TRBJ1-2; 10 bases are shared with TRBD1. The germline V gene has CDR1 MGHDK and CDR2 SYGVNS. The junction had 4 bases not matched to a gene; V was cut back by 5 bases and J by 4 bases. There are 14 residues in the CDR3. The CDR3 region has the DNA TGTGCCAGCAGTAGGACAGGGGGGAGCTATGGCTACACCTTC. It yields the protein CASSRTGGSYGYTF.

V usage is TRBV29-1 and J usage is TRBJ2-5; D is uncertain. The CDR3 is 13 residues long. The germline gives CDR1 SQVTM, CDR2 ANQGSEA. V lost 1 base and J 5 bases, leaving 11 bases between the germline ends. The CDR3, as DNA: TGCAGCGTTGAAGCTGGCCTAACGGAGACCCAGTACTTC. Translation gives CSVEAGLTETQYF.

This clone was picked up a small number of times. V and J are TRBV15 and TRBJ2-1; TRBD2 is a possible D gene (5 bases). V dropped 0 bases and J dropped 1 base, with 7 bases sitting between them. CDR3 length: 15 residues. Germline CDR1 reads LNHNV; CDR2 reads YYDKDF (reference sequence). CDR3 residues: CATSREGVSYNEQFF. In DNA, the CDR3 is TGTGCCACCAGCAGAGAGGGAGTTTCCTACAATGAGCAGTTCTTC.

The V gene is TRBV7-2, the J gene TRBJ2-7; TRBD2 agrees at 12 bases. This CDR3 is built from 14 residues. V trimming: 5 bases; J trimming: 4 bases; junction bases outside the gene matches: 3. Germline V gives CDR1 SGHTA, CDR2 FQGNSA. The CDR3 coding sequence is TGTGCCAGCAGCCTCACTAGCGGGAGGTACGAGCAGTACTTC. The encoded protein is CASSLTSGRYEQYF. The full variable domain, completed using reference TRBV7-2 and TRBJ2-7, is GAGVSQSPSNKVTEKGKDVELRCDPISGHTALYWYRQSLGQGLEFLIYFQGNSAPDKSGLPSDRFSAERTGGSVSTLTIQRTQQEDSAVYLCASSLTSGRYEQYFGPGTRLTVT.

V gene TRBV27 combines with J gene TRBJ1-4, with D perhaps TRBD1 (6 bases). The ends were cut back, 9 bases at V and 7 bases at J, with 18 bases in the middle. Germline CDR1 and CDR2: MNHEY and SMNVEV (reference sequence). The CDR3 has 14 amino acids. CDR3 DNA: TGTGCCAGTCCCGACGCGGGGGCGAGTGAAAAACTGTTTTTT. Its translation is CASPDAGASEKLFF.

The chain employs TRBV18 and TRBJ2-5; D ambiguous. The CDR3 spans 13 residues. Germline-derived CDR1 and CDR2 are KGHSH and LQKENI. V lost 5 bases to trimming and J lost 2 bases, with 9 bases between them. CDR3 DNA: TGTGCCAGCTCAACGGGCCATCAAGAGACCCAGTACTTC. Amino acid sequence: CASSTGHQETQYF.

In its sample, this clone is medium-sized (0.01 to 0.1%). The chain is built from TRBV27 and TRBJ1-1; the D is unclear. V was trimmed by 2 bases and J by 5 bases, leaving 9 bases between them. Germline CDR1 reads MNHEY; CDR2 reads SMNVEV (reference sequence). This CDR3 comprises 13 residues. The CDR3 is CASSLNLGTEAFF. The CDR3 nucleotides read TGTGCCAGCAGTTTAAATCTGGGGACTGAAGCTTTCTTT.

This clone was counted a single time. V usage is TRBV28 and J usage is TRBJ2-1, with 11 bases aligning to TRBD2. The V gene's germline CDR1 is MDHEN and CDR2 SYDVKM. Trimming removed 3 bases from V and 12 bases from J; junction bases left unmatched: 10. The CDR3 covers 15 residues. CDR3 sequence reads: CASSLRTSGPRGQFF. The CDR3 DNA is TGTGCCAGCAGTTTGAGGACTAGCGGGCCTCGTGGGCAGTTCTTC.

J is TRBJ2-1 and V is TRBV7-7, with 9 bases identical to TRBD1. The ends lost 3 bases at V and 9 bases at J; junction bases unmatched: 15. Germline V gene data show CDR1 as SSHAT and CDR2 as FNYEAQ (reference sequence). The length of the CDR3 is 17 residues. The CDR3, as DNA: TGTGCCAGCAGCTTGCAACCCGTAAACAGGGGGCGGAGTGAGCAGTTCTTC. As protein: CASSLQPVNRGRSEQFF.

The CDR3 is CASSPRDRSYNEQFF. Written as DNA, the CDR3 is TGTGCCAGCAGCCCCCGGGACAGGTCCTACAATGAGCAGTTCTTC. The gene calls are TRBV14 and TRBJ2-1, with 8 nucleotides matching TRBD1. CDR1 and CDR2 from the germline V gene are SGHDN and FVKESK. V shed 4 bases, J shed 1 base, and the junction held 3 bases outside the gene matches. The CDR3 has 15 residues. Using reference TRBV14 and TRBJ2-1 for the parts outside the CDR3, the full variable domain is EAGVTQFPSHSVIEKGQTVTLRCDPISGHDNLYWYRRVMGKEIKFLLHFVKESKQDESGMPNNRFLAERTGGTYSTLKVQPAELEDSGVYFCASSPRDRSYNEQFFGPGTRLTVL.

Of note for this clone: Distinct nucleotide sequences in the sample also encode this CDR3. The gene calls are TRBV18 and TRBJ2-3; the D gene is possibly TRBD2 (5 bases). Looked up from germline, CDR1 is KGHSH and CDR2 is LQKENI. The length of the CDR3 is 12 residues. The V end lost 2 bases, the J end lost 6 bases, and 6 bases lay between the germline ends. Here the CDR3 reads CASSPGGDTQYF. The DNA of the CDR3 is TGTGCCAGCTCACCAGGCGGGGATACGCAGTATTTT.

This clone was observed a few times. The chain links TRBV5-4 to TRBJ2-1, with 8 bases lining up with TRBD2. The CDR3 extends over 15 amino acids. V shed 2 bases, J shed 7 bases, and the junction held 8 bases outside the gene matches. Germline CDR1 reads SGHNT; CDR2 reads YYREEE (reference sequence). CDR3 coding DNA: TGTGCCAGCAGCTTTACTAGCGGAGAAACTAATGAGCAGTTCTTC. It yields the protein CASSFTSGETNEQFF. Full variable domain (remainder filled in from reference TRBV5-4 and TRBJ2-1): ETGVTQSPTHLIKTRGQQVTLRCSSQSGHNTVSWYQQALGQGPQFIFQYYREEENGRGNFPPRFSGLQFPNYSSELNVNALELDDSALYLCASSFTSGETNEQFFGPGTRLTVL.

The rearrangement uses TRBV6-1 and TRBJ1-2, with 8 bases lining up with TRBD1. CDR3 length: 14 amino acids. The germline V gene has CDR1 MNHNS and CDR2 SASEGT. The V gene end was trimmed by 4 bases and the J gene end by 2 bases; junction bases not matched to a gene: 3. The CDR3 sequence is CASSGQGHNYGYTF. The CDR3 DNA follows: TGTGCCAGCAGTGGACAGGGGCACAACTATGGCTACACCTTC.

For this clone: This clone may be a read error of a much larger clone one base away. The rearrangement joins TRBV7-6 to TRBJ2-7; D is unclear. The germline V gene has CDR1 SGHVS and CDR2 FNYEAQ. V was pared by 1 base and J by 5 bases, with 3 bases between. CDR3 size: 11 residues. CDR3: CASSLDHEQYF. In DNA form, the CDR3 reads TGTGCCAGCAGCTTAGACCACGAGCAGTACTTC.

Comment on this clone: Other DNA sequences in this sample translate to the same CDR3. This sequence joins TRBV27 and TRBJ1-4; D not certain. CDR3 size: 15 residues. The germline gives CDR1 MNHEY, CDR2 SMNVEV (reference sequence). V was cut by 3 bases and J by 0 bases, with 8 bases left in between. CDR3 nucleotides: TGTGCCAGCAGTTTGGCTTTCGCAACTAATGAAAAACTGTTTTTT. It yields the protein CASSLAFATNEKLFF.

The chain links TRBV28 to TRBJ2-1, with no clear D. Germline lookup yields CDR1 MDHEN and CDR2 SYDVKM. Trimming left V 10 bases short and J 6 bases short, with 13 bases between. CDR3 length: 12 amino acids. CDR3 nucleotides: TGTGCCACCGCCCTCGTTTCCAATGAGCAGTTCTTC. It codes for CATALVSNEQFF.

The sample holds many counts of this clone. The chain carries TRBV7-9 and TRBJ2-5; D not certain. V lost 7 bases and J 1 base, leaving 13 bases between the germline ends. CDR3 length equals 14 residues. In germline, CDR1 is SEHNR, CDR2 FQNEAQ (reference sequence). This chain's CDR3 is CASTPSWGQETQYF. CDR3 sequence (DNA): TGTGCCAGCACCCCCTCTTGGGGCCAAGAGACCCAGTACTTC.

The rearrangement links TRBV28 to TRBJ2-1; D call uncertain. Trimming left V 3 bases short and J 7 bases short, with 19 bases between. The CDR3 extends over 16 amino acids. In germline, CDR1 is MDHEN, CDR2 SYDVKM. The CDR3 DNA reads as TGTGCCAGCAGTTTTGGAGCTTTCGGCAGTACTAATGAGCAGTTCTTC. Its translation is CASSFGAFGSTNEQFF.

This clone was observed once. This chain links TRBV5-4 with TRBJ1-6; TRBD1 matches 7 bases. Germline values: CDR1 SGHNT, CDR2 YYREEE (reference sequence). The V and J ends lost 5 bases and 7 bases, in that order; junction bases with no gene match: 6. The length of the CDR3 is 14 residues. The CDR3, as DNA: TGTGCCAGCAGTTCGACAGGGACAAATTCACCCCTCCACTTT. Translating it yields CASSSTGTNSPLHF.

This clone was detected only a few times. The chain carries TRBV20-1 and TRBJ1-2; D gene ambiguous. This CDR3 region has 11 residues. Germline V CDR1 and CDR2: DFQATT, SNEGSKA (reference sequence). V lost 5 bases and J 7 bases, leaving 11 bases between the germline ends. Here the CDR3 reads CSAHRPPGYTF. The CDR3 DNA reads TGCAGTGCTCACCGTCCCCCTGGCTACACCTTC.

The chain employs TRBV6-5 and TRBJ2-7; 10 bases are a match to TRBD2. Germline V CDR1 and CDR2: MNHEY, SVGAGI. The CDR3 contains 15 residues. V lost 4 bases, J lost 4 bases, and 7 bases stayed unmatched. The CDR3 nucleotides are TGTGCCAGCAGTTCCTCCCTAGCGGGAGTGTACGAGCAGTACTTC. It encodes CASSSSLAGVYEQYF.

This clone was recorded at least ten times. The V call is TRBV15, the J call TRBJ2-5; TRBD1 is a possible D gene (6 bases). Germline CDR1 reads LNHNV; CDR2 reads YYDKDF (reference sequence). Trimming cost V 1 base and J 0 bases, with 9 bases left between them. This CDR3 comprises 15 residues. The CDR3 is CATSRARTDQETQYF. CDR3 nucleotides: TGTGCCACCAGCAGAGCTAGGACAGACCAAGAGACCCAGTACTTC.